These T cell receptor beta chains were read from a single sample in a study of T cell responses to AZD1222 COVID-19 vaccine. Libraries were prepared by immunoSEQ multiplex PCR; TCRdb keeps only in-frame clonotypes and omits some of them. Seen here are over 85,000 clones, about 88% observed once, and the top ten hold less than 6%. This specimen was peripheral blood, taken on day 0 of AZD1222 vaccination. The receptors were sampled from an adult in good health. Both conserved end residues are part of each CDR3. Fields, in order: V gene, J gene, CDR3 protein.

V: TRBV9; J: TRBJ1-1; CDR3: CASSVDGGTRNTEAFF
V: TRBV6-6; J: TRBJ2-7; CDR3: CASVAGVSYEQYF
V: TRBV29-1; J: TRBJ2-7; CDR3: CSVVPGQGSEQYF
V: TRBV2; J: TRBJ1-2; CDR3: CASSPGSYGYTF
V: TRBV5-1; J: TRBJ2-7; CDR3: CASSLDPLIYEQYF
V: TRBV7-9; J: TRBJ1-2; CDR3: CASSVGVNYGYTF
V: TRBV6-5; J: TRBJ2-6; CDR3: CASSLDGARGANVLTF
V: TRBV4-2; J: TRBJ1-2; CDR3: CASSQGDGYTF
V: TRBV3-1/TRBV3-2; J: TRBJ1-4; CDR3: CASSQGVGGREKLFF
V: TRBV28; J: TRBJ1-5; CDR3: CASSLVRQPQHF
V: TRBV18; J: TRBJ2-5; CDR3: CASSPTGKETQYF
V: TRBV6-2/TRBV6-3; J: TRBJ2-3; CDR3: CASTPSRSSLDTQYF
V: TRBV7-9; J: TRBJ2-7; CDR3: CASSLVGTESSYEQYF
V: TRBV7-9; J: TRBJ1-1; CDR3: CASSLASRSNTEAFF
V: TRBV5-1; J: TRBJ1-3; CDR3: CASSLDRGSGNTIYF
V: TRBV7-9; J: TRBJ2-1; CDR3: CASSQDARNEQFF
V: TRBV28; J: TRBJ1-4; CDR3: CASSPSGQGFTNEKLFF
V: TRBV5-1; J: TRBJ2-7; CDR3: CASSLSSSGVDEQYF
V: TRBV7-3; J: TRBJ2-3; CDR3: CASSLRGGADTQYF
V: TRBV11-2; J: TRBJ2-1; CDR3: CASSLYGLAGVISYNEQFF
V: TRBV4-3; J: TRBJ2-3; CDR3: CATGSGSPGADTQYF
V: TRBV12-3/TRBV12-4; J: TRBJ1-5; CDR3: CASSLASQGAPHF
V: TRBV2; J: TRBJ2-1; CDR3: CASVRQGGNNEQFF
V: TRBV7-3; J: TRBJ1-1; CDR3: CASSLIVTGAEAFF
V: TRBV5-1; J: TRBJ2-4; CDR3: CASSLEGSKNIQYF
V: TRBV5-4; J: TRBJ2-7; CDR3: CASGSGTGSYEQYF